Given below is one T cell receptor beta chain in context. Antigen unknown. This entry belongs to a study of T cell responses to AZD1222 COVID-19 vaccine. Whole-study findings and limits: Only five or six individuals given AZD1222 were seropositive at baseline.

Here immunoSEQ multiplex PCR was the method, and the copy in TCRdb shows in-frame clones only, minus some. The sample contains roughly 120,000 clones, 70% to 90% of which appear only once. Per the germline V gene, CDR1 is KGHSH and CDR2 is LQKENI. V was clipped by 3 bases and J by 3 bases, with 11 bases between them. The CDR3 runs to 14 residues. This clonotype was sampled from an adult in good health. The source was peripheral blood, collected on day 0 of AZD1222 vaccination. This chain connects TRBV18 to TRBJ1-1; D not certain. The CDR3 protein is CASSPLSGDTEAFF. The CDR3 DNA sequence: TGTGCCAGCTCACCCCTGAGCGGTGACACTGAAGCTTTCTTT.